The present T cell receptor (beta chain) was sequenced within a study of human T cells and chemical hapten exposure. Study context: After 6 days, upper back 0.01% DPC patch tests were scored.

Study results and limitations: Controls had significantly fewer large CDR3 similarity clusters than were formed by expanded TCRs.

Individual cDNA molecules (in the library) carried attached unique molecular identifiers. TCRdb used MiXCR to reprocess the RACE reads, holding one entry per CDR3 protein. The sample carries 60,000 to 70,000 distinct CDR3 sequences, approximately 11% recorded once. Time point described: pre-sensitization, week 0. Described treatment: therapeutic diphenylcyclopropenone sensitization with weekly scalp DPC. Blood, whole and unfractionated, served as the source for total RNA extraction. To note about this clonotype: Its antigen is as yet unknown.

There are 13 residues in the CDR3. The germline V gene encodes CDR1 SQVTM and CDR2 ANQGSEA. This chain joins TRBV29-1 and TRBJ2-1; 9 bases match TRBD1. The sequences come from whole blood, collected in connection with sensitization to the hapten diphenylcyclopropenone (DPC). The sequence was obtained from a woman aged 45-59 years with alopecia areata. Some clones in this sample may be carry-over from other donors' samples. CDR3 sequence reads: CSAGTGLRGGQFF. The CDR3 DNA reads TGCAGTGCCGGGACAGGGTTACGTGGGGGGCAGTTCTTC.